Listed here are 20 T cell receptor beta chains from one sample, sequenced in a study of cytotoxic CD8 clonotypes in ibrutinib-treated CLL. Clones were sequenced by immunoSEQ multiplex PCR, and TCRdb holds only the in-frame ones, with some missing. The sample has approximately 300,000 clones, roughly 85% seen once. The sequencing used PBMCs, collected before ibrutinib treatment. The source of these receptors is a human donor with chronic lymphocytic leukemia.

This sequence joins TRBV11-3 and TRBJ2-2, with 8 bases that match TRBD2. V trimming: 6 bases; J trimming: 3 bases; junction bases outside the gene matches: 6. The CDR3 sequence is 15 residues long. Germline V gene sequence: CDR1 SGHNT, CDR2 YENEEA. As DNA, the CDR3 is TGTGCCAGCAGTGGCGGGGGGCGTGACACCGGGGAGCTGTTTTTT. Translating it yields CASSGGGRDTGELFF.

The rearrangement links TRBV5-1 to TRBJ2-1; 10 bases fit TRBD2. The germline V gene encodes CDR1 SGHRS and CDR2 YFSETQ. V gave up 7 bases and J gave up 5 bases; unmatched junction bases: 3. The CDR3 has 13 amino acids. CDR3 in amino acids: CASGTSEDNEQFF. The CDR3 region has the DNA TGCGCCAGCGGGACTAGCGAGGACAATGAGCAGTTCTTC.

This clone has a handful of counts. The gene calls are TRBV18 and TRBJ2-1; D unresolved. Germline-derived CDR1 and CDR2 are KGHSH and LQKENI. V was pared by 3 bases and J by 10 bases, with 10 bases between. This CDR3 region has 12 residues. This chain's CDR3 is CASSPPIREQFF. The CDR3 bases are TGTGCCAGCTCACCGCCGATCCGCGAGCAGTTCTTC.

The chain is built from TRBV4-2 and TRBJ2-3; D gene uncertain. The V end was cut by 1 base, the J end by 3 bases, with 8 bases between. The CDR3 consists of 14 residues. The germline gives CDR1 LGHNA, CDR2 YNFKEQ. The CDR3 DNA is TGTGCCAGCAGCCAAGTCCCGGTTACAGATACGCAGTATTTT. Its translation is CASSQVPVTDTQYF.

The CDR3 region is CASTARKNGGLVKDTQYF. The CDR3 DNA reads TGTGCCAGCACGGCACGAAAGAACGGGGGACTAGTAAAAGATACGCAGTATTTT. V is TRBV4-2 and J is TRBJ2-3; TRBD2 aligns across 8 bases. With V trimmed by 7 bases and J by 5 bases, 20 bases remained unmatched. Germline values: CDR1 LGHNA, CDR2 YNFKEQ. CDR3 length: 18 amino acids.

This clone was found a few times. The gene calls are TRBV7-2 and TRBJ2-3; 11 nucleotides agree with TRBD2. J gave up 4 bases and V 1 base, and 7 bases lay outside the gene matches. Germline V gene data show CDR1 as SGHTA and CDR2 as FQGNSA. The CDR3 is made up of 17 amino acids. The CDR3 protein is CASSLGTSGSGADTQYF. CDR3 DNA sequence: TGTGCCAGCAGCTTAGGTACTAGCGGGAGTGGGGCAGATACGCAGTATTTT.

CDR3 nucleotides: TGCGCCAGCAGTGTCGACAGGGCCTCCTACGAGCAGTACTTC. Translation: CASSVDRASYEQYF. The chain couples TRBV10-2 to TRBJ2-7, with TRBD1 matching 7 bases. Trimming removed 4 bases from V and 0 bases from J; junction bases left unmatched: 3. The CDR3 length is 14 residues. Per the germline V gene, CDR1 is WSHSY and CDR2 is SAAADI.

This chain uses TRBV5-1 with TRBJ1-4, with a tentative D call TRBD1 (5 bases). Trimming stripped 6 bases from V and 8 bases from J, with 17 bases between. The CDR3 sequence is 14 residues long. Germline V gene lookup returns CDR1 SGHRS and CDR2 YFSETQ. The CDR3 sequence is CASKSGIRGEKLFF. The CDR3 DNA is TGCGCCAGCAAATCGGGGATTCGGGGGGAAAAACTGTTTTTT.

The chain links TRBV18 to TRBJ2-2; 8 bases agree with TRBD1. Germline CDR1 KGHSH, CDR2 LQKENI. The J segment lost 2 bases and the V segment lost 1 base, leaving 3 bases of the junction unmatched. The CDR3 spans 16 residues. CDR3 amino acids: CASSPQQGANTGELFF. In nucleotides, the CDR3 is TGTGCCAGCTCACCACAGCAGGGGGCCAACACCGGGGAGCTGTTTTTT.

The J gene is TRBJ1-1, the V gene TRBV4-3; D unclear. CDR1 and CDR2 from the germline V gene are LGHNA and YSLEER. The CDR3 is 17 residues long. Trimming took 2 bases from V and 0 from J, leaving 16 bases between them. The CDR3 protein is CASSQLGSEGMNTEAFF. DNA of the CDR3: TGCGCCAGCAGCCAACTAGGTAGCGAGGGAATGAACACTGAAGCTTTCTTT.

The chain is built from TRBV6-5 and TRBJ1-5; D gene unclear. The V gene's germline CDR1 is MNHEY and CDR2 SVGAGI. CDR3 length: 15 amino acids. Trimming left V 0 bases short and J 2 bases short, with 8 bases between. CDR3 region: CASSYSSYGNQPQHF. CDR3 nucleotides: TGTGCCAGCAGTTACTCGAGTTATGGCAATCAGCCCCAGCATTTT.

The DNA of the CDR3 is TGTGCCAGCAGCTTGCTGGGGGCAGGTGGCTACACCTTC. Protein: CASSLLGAGGYTF. The chain links TRBV5-6 to TRBJ1-2, with TRBD1 as a possible D gene (6 bases). The CDR3 covers 13 residues. CDR1 SGHDT and CDR2 YYEEEE come from the germline V gene. V lost 1 base and J 7 bases, leaving 11 bases between the germline ends.

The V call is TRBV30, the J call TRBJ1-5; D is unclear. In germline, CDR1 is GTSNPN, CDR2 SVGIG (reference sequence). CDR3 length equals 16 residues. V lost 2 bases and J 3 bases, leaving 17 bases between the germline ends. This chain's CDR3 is CAWSMPPDVFNQPQHF. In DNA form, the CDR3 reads TGTGCCTGGAGTATGCCTCCGGACGTTTTCAATCAGCCCCAGCATTTT.

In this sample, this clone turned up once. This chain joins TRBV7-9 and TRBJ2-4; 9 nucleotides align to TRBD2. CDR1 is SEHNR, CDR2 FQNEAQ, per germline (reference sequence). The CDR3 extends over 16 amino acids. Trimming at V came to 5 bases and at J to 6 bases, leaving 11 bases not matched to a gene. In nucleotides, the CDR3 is TGTGCCAGCAGCGGGGGTTGGCGGGAGGGCTTAAACATTCAGTACTTC. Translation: CASSGGWREGLNIQYF.

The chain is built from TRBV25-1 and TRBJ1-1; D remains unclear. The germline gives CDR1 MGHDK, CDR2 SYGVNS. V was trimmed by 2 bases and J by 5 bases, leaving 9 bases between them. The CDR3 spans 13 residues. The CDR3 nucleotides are TGTGCCAGCAGTGAAACGAGTGGGACTGAAGCTTTCTTT. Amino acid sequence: CASSETSGTEAFF.

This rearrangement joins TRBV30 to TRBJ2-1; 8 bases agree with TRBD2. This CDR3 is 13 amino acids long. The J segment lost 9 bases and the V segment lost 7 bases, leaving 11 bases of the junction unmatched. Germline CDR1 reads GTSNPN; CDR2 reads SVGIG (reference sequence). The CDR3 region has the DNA TGTGCCTTGTCCGGGACTAGGAGTGGTGAGCAGTTCTTC. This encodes CALSGTRSGEQFF.

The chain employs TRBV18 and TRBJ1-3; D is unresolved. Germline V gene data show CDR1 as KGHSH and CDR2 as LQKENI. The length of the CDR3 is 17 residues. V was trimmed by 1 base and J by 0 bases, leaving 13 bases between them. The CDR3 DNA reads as TGTGCCAGCTCACCACGGACCTCCTTAAGCTCTGGAAACACCATATATTTT. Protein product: CASSPRTSLSSGNTIYF. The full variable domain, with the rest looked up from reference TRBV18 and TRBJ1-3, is NAGVMQNPRHLVRRRGQEARLRCSPMKGHSHVYWYRQLPEEGLKFMVYLQKENIIDESGMPKERFSAEFPKEGPSILRIQQVVRGDSAAYFCASSPRTSLSSGNTIYFGEGSWLTVV.

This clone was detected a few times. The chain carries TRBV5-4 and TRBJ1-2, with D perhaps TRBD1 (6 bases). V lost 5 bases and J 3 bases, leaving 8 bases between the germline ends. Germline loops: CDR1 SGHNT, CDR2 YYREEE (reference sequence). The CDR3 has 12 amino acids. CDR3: CASSRTDYGYTF. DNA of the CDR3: TGTGCCAGCAGTCGGACAGACTATGGCTACACCTTC. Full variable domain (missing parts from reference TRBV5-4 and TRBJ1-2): ETGVTQSPTHLIKTRGQQVTLRCSSQSGHNTVSWYQQALGQGPQFIFQYYREEENGRGNFPPRFSGLQFPNYSSELNVNALELDDSALYLCASSRTDYGYTFGSGTRLTVV.

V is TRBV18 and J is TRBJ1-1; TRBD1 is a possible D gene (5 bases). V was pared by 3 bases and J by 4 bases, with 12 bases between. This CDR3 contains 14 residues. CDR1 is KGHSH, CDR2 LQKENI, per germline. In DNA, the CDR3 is TGTGCCAGCTCACCGGGGGGAGTCGCCACTGAAGCTTTCTTT. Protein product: CASSPGGVATEAFF.

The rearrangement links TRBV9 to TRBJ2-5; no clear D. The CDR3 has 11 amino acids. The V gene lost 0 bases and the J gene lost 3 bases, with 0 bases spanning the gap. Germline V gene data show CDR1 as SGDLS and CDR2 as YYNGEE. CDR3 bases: TGTGCCAGCAGCGTAGAAGAGACCCAGTACTTC. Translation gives CASSVEETQYF.